Presented here are 25 T cell receptor beta chains from one specimen sequenced in a study of T cell repertoires in cytomegalovirus infection. Their target antigens are unknown. TCRdb recomputed calls from the reads with MiXCR, one row per CDR3 protein. The sample shows tens of thousands of distinct CDR3 sequences, approximately 43% of them seen only once. The source material was CD8+ T cells from cultured PBMCs, sampled from culture after CMV antigen stimulation. These receptors were collected from a human donor in good health (CMV status not recorded). Some clones in this sample may be carry-over from other donors' samples.

Worth noting for this clonotype: The junction departs from germline at one end; a sequencing error may be responsible. CDR3 coding DNA: TGTGCCACCTCAAGGGAGCAGTCGGGCACCGGGGAGCTGTTTTTT. Residues: CATSREQSGTGELFF. V usage is TRBV18 and J usage is TRBJ2-2, with D possibly matching TRBD2 (5 bases). From germline, CDR1 is KGHSH and CDR2 LQKENI. The CDR3 spans 15 residues.

The V gene is TRBV19, the J gene TRBJ2-1, with TRBD2 matching 12 bases. CDR1 and CDR2 (germline): LNHDA, SQIVND (reference sequence). The CDR3 sequence is 15 residues long. Trimming took 5 bases from V and 5 from J; bases not matched to a gene: 4. CDR3 in DNA: TGTGCCAGTAGTTGGACTAGCGGGATAAACAATGAGCAGTTCTTC. This gives the protein CASSWTSGINNEQFF.

The chain recombines TRBV29-1 with TRBJ1-6; TRBD1 might be the D (5 bases). CDR3 length: 14 amino acids. Trimming took 5 bases from V and 7 from J, leaving 15 bases between them. Germline lookup yields CDR1 SQVTM and CDR2 ANQGSEA. The CDR3 nucleotides are TGCAGCGTTAATTTCGGGACGGAGAATTCACCCCTCCACTTT. Residues: CSVNFGTENSPLHF.

This chain joins TRBV7-7 and TRBJ2-5; 8 bases map to TRBD2. Germline lookup yields CDR1 SSHAT and CDR2 FNYEAQ (reference sequence). The length of the CDR3 is 16 residues. Trimming removed 1 base from V and 2 bases from J; junction bases left unmatched: 6. CDR3: CASSLVVSGGQETQYF. CDR3 nucleotides: TGTGCCAGCAGCTTAGTTGTGAGCGGGGGTCAAGAGACCCAGTACTTC.

This clonotype was counted between two and nine times. V is TRBV27 and J is TRBJ1-2; no reliable D call. V lost 2 bases and J lost 6, with 13 bases in between. The length of the CDR3 is 14 residues. Germline V gene lookup returns CDR1 MNHEY and CDR2 SMNVEV (reference sequence). The CDR3, as DNA: TGTGCCAGCAGTTTAGGAAAGATGTATCATGGCTACACCTTC. It codes for CASSLGKMYHGYTF.

V usage is TRBV7-8 and J usage is TRBJ1-2, with TRBD1 matching 9 bases. The CDR3 runs to 14 residues. CDR1 is SGHVS and CDR2 is FQNEAQ in the germline V gene. The junction had 3 bases not matched to a gene; V was cut back by 1 base and J by 6 bases. The CDR3 bases are TGTGCCAGCAGCTTAGTAAGGGACAGGGATGGCTACACCTTC. Its translation: CASSLVRDRDGYTF.

The CDR3 region has the DNA TGTGCCAGCAGCGTGGGACAGGGGGACAGCAGAGGTACGCAGTATTTT. It codes for CASSVGQGDSRGTQYF. V usage is TRBV9 and J usage is TRBJ2-3; 11 bases are a match to TRBD1. Germline values: CDR1 SGDLS, CDR2 YYNGEE. V lost 2 bases to trimming and J lost 8 bases; unmatched junction nucleotides: 10. The CDR3 is 16 residues long. Looking up the rest from reference TRBV9 and TRBJ2-3 gives the full variable domain: DSGVTQTPKHLITATGQRVTLRCSPRSGDLSVYWYQQSLDQGLQFLIQYYNGEERAKGNILERFSAQQFPDLHSELNLSSLELGDSALYFCASSVGQGDSRGTQYFGPGTRLTVL.

This clonotype came up a few times. The chain links TRBV27 to TRBJ1-1; 8 nucleotides match TRBD1. Germline V CDR1 and CDR2: MNHEY, SMNVEV (reference sequence). Trimming cost V 4 bases and J 8 bases; bases outside gene matches: 12. The CDR3 loop spans 15 amino acids. The CDR3 DNA is TGTGCCAGCAGTTCCCCCGGACAGGGACTAATAGAAGCTTTCTTT. It codes for CASSSPGQGLIEAFF.

The rearrangement links TRBV4-1 to TRBJ1-1, with TRBD1 matching over 9 bases. V was pared by 4 bases and J by 1 base, with 4 bases of the junction left unmatched. There are 15 residues in the CDR3. In germline, CDR1 is MGHRA, CDR2 YSYEKL. CDR3 sequence reads: CASSRRTGENTEAFF. The CDR3 coding sequence is TGCGCCAGCAGCCGAAGGACAGGGGAGAACACTGAAGCTTTCTTT.

This chain links TRBV7-9 with TRBJ1-2; no firm D call. The germline gives CDR1 SEHNR, CDR2 FQNEAQ (reference sequence). V was cut by 5 bases and J by 5 bases, with 15 bases left in between. This CDR3 has 14 residues. The CDR3 bases are TGTGCCAGCAGCCCCCCGTCGTCGGGGTATGGCTACACCTTC. It yields the protein CASSPPSSGYGYTF.

This chain links TRBV9 with TRBJ1-2; maybe TRBD1 (5 bases). Germline V lookup: CDR1 SGDLS, CDR2 YYNGEE. The CDR3 has 15 residues. The germline V and J ends were trimmed by 3 bases and 5 bases, with 17 bases remaining between them. The CDR3 sequence is CASSGVFDRGYGYTF. Here the CDR3 DNA reads TGTGCCAGCAGCGGGGTTTTTGACAGAGGGTATGGCTACACCTTC.

The rearrangement joins TRBV7-2 to TRBJ2-1; 8 bases are shared with TRBD1. CDR3 size: 15 residues. Trimming at V came to 5 bases and at J to 8 bases, leaving 11 bases not matched to a gene. CDR1 is SGHTA and CDR2 is FQGNSA in the germline V gene. This CDR3 is CASSVVRDRRHEQFF. CDR3 coding DNA: TGTGCCAGCAGCGTAGTTAGGGACAGGAGGCATGAGCAGTTCTTC.

The chain recombines TRBV7-3 with TRBJ1-5; 8 bases are shared with TRBD1. V dropped 7 bases and J dropped 7; count of bases not matched to a gene: 30. The CDR3 covers 21 residues. Germline CDR1 is SGHTA and CDR2 is FQGTGA. The CDR3 loop is CASTPPSPGLPAGGPRQPQHF. The CDR3 nucleotides read TGTGCCAGCACCCCTCCAAGTCCCGGTCTCCCAGCAGGGGGCCCCCGACAGCCCCAGCATTTT.

This chain links TRBV7-9 with TRBJ2-7, with a weak D call TRBD2 (7 bases). This CDR3 region has 12 residues. Trimming removed 5 bases from V and 6 bases from J, with 11 bases in between. Germline V gene data show CDR1 as SEHNR and CDR2 as FQNEAQ (reference sequence). The CDR3 DNA reads as TGTGCCAGCAGCAGGGGGGGTTCCGAGCAGTACTTC. This translates into CASSRGGSEQYF.

This clonotype was detected ten times or more. This rearrangement joins TRBV15 to TRBJ1-4, with 8 bases lining up with TRBD1. V shed 6 bases and J 7 bases; nucleotides not matched to a gene: 10. The CDR3 has 15 residues. Germline-derived CDR1 and CDR2 are LNHNV and YYDKDF (reference sequence). The CDR3 DNA reads TGTGCCACCAGTCCTCAGGGGGCGCCGGGTGAAAAACTGTTTTTT. This gives the protein CATSPQGAPGEKLFF. Complete variable domain (other parts from reference TRBV15 and TRBJ1-4): DAMVIQNPRYQVTQFGKPVTLSCSQTLNHNVMYWYQQKSSQAPKLLFHYYDKDFNNEADTPDNFQSRRPNTSFCFLDIRSPGLGDTAMYLCATSPQGAPGEKLFFGSGTQLSVL.

This clonotype occurred a few times. The J gene is TRBJ1-1, the V gene TRBV7-6; possible D gene TRBD1, 5 bases. The V and J ends lost 5 bases and 8 bases respectively, with 9 bases between them. This CDR3 spans 11 amino acids. CDR1 is SGHVS, CDR2 FNYEAQ, per germline. The CDR3 sequence is CASSDQGEAFF. As DNA, the CDR3 is TGTGCCAGCAGCGATCAGGGAGAAGCTTTCTTT.

This chain uses TRBV7-4 with TRBJ2-7; D is perhaps TRBD1 or TRBD2 (5 bases each). Germline assignment: CDR1 SGHVT and CDR2 SQSDAQ. Trimming removed 8 bases from V and 6 bases from J, with 14 bases in between. CDR3 length equals 12 residues. The CDR3 nucleotides are TGTGCCAGCGGGACCACATATCCCGAGCAGTACTTC. Translating it yields CASGTTYPEQYF.

The chain links TRBV7-9 to TRBJ1-2; D is ambiguous. Germline lookup yields CDR1 SEHNR and CDR2 FQNEAQ (reference sequence). Trimming removed 0 bases at V and 8 bases at J, with 10 bases between. The length of the CDR3 is 13 residues. The CDR3 protein is CASSLALPAGYTF. CDR3 nucleotides: TGTGCCAGCAGCTTAGCGCTCCCGGCCGGCTACACCTTC.

V is TRBV7-6 and J is TRBJ1-6; D is uncertain. The ends were cut back, 0 bases at V and 5 bases at J, with 8 bases in the middle. The V gene's germline CDR1 is SGHVS and CDR2 FNYEAQ. The CDR3 totals 15 residues. DNA for the CDR3: TGTGCCAGCAGCTTAGCGCGCACTAATAATTCACCCCTCCACTTT. It is translated as CASSLARTNNSPLHF.

The rearrangement uses TRBV6-6 and TRBJ2-1, with 11 bases aligning to TRBD2. This CDR3 is built from 18 residues. Germline loops: CDR1 MNHNY, CDR2 SVGAGI (reference sequence). The V gene end was trimmed by 0 bases and the J gene end by 8 bases; junction bases not matched to a gene: 12. The CDR3 spells CASSYSIAGGPVVYEQFF. The CDR3 coding sequence is TGTGCCAGCAGTTACTCGATAGCGGGAGGGCCGGTTGTTTATGAGCAGTTCTTC.

The chain joins TRBV11-2 to TRBJ2-7, with 10 bases fitting TRBD1. Germline CDR1 reads SGHAT; CDR2 reads FQNNGV. V dropped 1 base and J dropped 6; count of bases not matched to a gene: 9. The CDR3 totals 16 residues. This CDR3 is CASSLARGTGVLEQYF. CDR3 bases: TGTGCCAGCAGCTTAGCCCGGGGGACAGGGGTACTCGAGCAGTACTTC.

This clonotype was recorded a few times. The chain carries TRBV19 and TRBJ2-6; D is unresolved. The V gene lost 4 bases and the J gene lost 2 bases, with 12 bases spanning the gap. This CDR3 region has 16 residues. Germline CDR1 LNHDA, CDR2 SQIVND (reference sequence). The CDR3 is CASSTRSEAGANVLTF. The CDR3 coding sequence is TGTGCCAGTAGTACCCGCTCTGAGGCTGGGGCCAACGTCCTGACTTTC.

J is TRBJ2-3 and V is TRBV11-1; 7 bases are a match to TRBD2. The CDR3 runs 15 residues. CDR1 is SGHAT, CDR2 FQDESV, per germline (reference sequence). V trimming: 3 bases; J trimming: 5 bases; junction bases outside the gene matches: 8. CDR3 region: CASSLGLTSRDTQYF. For the CDR3, the DNA is TGTGCCAGCAGCTTGGGACTAACCTCCCGAGATACGCAGTATTTT.

The V gene is TRBV28, the J gene TRBJ2-5, with D tentatively TRBD1 or TRBD2 (6 bases each). The ends were cut back, 3 bases at V and 1 base at J, with 15 bases in the middle. Germline assignment: CDR1 MDHEN and CDR2 SYDVKM. The CDR3 has 16 residues. The CDR3: CASSFQGGSPQETQYF. CDR3 in DNA: TGTGCCAGCAGTTTCCAAGGGGGGAGCCCCCAAGAGACCCAGTACTTC.

Of note for this clonotype: The junction and the germline gene differ at one end; a read error may be behind it. This chain joins TRBV10-2 and TRBJ1-5, with D unclear. Per germline, CDR1 WSHSY and CDR2 SAAADI. The CDR3 is made up of 12 amino acids. The CDR3 nucleotides are TGCGCCAGCAGTGTCAGAAATCAGCCCCATCATTTT. This translates into CASSVRNQPHHF.